This TCR beta chain is drawn from a study of response to subunit inactivated influenza vaccine listed by TCRdb under 2018. Regarding the research as a whole: The study used deep quantitative T cell receptor repertoire profiling to track responses to a trivalent subunit inactivated influenza vaccine.

At the junction V is shortened by 2 bases and J by 1 base, with 19 bases in between. From the germline V gene, CDR1 is SGHRS and CDR2 is YFSETQ. Including the terminal cysteine and phenylalanine, the CDR3 comprises 18 residues. Only CDR3 DNA remains: 54 bases, in frame from the first base. This clonotype turned up a few times. The specificity of this receptor is unknown. Base qualities are not at hand, and no much larger clone is one base apart. The paper as a whole reports these results and caveats: The authors proposed that each seasonal influenza vaccination may bring in only a limited number of new T cells.

The protocol used for the library was RT-PCR. The reads were generated on an Illumina HiSeq 2500. Using fastp at Q25 and MiXCR, TCRdb reprocessed the public reads and kept productive beta chains. Every CDR3 protein is listed once, alongside the most common genes and DNA of its rows. The sample data list some 550,000 distinct CDR3 sequences, and roughly 25% of these were observed just once. Of the sample, 2.5% to 3% falls within the top ten clones. The sample also formed part of further work on T cells expressing NK-cell markers. As the second paper documents: The TCR beta cDNA libraries were made using 5'RACE template switching, a step that added both a universal primer site and unique molecular identifiers. In sorted CD3+CD56+NKG2C+, CD3+CD56+NKG2C- and CD3+CD56-NKG2C+ T-cell subsets from eight donors, TCR beta-chain repertoires were profiled. Among the eight sequenced donors, only one was HCMV-seronegative, while the other seven were HCMV-seropositive. In several experiments an anti-gammadeltaTCR antibody was added to restrict sorting to alphabetaTCR-expressing T cells. In several donors, the dominant CD3+CD56+NKG2C+ clonotypes were among the top 10 CD8+ clonotypes and accounted for about 1.0-7.5% of CD8+ T cells. Those dominant clonotypes were again the most abundant among CD3+CD56-NKG2C+ cells in four donors, at about 25-65%. Whether the expanded NKG2C-expressing T cell clones were specific for HCMV antigens was left unclear. The study sequenced eight donors, all healthy volunteers chosen at random: three men and five women. A commercial ELISA kit detecting HCMV-specific IgG in serum was used to determine HCMV serostatus. Peripheral blood mononuclear cells were isolated from blood by Ficoll density gradient centrifugation. CD4+ and CD8+ T cells were isolated from PBMC by magnetic immunoseparation with Miltenyi isolation kits. cDNA synthesis was primed from the TCR beta constant segment, followed by two successive PCR amplification steps. Sequencing of the libraries produced 2 x 150 bp reads on Illumina HiSeq 2000/2500, MiSeq or NextSeq. MIGEC was used to demultiplex reads and group reads by UMI, and MiTCR was used to assemble and quantify clonotypes. To exclude erroneous sequences, any TCR cDNA sequence not supported by at least two reads was discarded. Downstream repertoire analysis used the tcR package, and clonotypes were matched across fractions by CDR3 nucleotide sequence plus V segment. VDJmatch was used to annotate antigen specificity against VDJdb, with one amino acid substitution in CDR3 permitted.

Material: CD4+ T cells sorted from PBMCs, obtained approximately 13 days after vaccination. The TCR comes from a man aged 50 to 59 who received an inactivated influenza vaccine. Donor details come from another sample of the same person, matched by shared clones. The chain employs TRBV5-1 and TRBJ2-1, and perhaps TRBD2 as D gene, on 5 matching bases. At the DNA level, the sequence is TGCGCCAGCAGCTTTCGAACAATGAACCGGGGTTCCTACAATGAGCAGTTCTTC. Its translation is CASSFRTMNRGSYNEQFF.